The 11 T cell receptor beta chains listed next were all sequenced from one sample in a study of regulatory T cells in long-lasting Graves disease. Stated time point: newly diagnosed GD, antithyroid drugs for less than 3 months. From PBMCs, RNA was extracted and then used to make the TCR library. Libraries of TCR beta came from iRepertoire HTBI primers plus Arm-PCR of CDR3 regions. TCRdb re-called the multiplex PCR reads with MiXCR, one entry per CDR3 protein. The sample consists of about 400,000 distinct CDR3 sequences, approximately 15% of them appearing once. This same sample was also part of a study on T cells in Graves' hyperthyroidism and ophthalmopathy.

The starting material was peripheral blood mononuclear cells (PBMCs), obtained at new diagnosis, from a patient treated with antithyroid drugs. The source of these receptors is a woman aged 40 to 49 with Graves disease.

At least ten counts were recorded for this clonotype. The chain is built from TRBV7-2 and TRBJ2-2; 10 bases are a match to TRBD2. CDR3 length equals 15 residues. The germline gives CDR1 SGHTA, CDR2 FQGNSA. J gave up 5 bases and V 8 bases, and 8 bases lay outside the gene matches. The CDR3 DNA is TGTGCCAGCGAGATAGCGGGAGGACATACCGGGGAGCTGTTTTTT. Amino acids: CASEIAGGHTGELFF.

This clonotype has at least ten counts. CDR3 in amino acids: CASSLWRGTSGRVVDTQYF. The CDR3 DNA follows: TGTGCCAGCAGTTTATGGCGGGGGACTAGCGGGAGGGTCGTAGATACGCAGTATTTT. The V gene is TRBV28, the J gene TRBJ2-3; TRBD2 aligns across 16 bases. This CDR3 is built from 19 residues. Per the germline V gene, CDR1 is MDHEN and CDR2 is SYDVKM. The trim removed 0 bases at V and 5 bases at J, leaving 8 bases unmatched.

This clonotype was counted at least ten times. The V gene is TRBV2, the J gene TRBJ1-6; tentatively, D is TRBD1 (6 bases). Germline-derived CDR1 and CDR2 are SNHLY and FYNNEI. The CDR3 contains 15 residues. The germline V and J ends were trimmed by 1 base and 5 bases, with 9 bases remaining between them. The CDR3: CASSEGRGDNSPLHF. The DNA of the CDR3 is TGTGCCAGCAGTGAAGGCAGGGGAGATAATTCACCCCTCCACTTT. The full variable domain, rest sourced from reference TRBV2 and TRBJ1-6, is EPEVTQTPSHQVTQMGQEVILRCVPISNHLYFYWYRQILGQKVEFLVSFYNNEISEKSEIFDDQFSVERPDGSNFTLKIRSTKLEDSAMYFCASSEGRGDNSPLHFGNGTRLTVT.

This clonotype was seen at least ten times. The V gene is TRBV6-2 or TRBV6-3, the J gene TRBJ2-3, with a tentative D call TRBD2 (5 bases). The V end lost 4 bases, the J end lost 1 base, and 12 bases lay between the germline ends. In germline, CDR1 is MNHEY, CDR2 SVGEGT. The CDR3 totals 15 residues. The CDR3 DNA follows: TGTGCCAGCAGTTTGGAGGTCTGGGGCACAGATACGCAGTATTTT. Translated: CASSLEVWGTDTQYF.

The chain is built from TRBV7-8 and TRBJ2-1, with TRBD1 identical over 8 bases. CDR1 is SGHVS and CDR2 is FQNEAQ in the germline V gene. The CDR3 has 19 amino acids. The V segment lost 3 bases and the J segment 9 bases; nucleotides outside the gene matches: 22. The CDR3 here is CASSLTGAWVERPNSEQFF. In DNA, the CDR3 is TGTGCCAGCAGCTTGACAGGGGCCTGGGTCGAGCGCCCCAACAGTGAGCAGTTCTTC.

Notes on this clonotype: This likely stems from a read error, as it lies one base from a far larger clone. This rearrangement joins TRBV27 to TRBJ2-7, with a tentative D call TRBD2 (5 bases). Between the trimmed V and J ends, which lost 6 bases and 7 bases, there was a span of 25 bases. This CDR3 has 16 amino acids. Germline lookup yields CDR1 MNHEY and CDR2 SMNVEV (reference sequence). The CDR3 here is CASSSLDGQRALEQYF. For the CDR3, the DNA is TGTGCCAGCAGCTCTCTGGACGGGCAGAGGGCGCTTGAGCAGTACTTC.

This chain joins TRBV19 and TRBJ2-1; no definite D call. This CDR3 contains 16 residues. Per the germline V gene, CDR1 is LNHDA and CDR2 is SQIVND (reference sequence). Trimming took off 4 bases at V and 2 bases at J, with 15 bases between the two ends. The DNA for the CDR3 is TGTGCCAGTAGTAGGTCCTTAGGGCGGCCCTACAATGAGCAGTTCTTC. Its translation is CASSRSLGRPYNEQFF.

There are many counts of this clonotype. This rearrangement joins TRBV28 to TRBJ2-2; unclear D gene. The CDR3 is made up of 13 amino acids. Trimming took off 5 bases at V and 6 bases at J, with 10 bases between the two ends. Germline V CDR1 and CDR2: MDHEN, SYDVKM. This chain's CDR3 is CASSPYGPGELFF. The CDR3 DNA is TGTGCCAGCAGTCCTTATGGGCCCGGGGAGCTGTTTTTT.

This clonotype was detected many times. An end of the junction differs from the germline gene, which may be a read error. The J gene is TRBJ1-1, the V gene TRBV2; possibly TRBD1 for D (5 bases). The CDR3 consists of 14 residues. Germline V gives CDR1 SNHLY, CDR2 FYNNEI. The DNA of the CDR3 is TGTGCCAGCAATCAAGCAGGGTTGGACACTGAAGCTCTCTTT. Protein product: CASNQAGLDTEALF.

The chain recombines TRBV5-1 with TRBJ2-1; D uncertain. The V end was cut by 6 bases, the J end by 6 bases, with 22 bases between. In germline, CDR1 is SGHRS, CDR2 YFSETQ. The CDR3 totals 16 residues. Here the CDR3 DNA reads TGCGCCAGCACCTCGTTTCGTTGGGTGGTGGCCAATGAGCAGTTCTTC. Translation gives CASTSFRWVVANEQFF.

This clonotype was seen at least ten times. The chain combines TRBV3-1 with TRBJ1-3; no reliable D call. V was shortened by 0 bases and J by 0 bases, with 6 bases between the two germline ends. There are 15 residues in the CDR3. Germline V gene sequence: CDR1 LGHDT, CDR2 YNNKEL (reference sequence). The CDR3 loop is CASSQDISSGNTIYF. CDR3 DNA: TGTGCCAGCAGCCAAGATATCAGCTCTGGAAACACCATATATTTT.